These T cell receptor beta chains were read from a single sample in a study of T-cell reconstitution after alpha-beta-depleted transplantation in children. TCRdb fed the PCR reads into MiXCR, producing one record per CDR3 protein. The sample includes almost 400,000 distinct CDR3 sequences, just over 20% of them seen just once. The sample in question was PBMCs from the stem cell graft donor, obtained from the stem cell graft. The receptors stem from a human donor who donated a stem cell graft to a child with acute myeloid leukemia. CDR3s include the opening cysteine and the closing phenylalanine or tryptophan. Each record gives: V gene, J gene, CDR3 protein.

>TRBV11-2|TRBJ2-3
CASSLWDRATDTQYF
>TRBV10-2|TRBJ2-7
CASSDGGRSYEQYF
>TRBV4-1|TRBJ2-7
CASSQGQAVSYEQYF
>TRBV5-1|TRBJ2-3
CASSLRSRLQFTDTQYF
>TRBV28|TRBJ2-3
CASNEDRVRTDTQYF
>TRBV25-1|TRBJ2-6
CASSETGHGANVLTF
>TRBV11-2|TRBJ2-1
CASSTHSGRFIPYNEQFF
>TRBV5-1|TRBJ1-1
CASQTEENTEAFF
>TRBV9|TRBJ2-7
CASSAKTGSEQYF
>TRBV7-3|TRBJ2-1
CASGTTSGSHNEQFF
>TRBV7-2|TRBJ2-1
CASSRQGDLDNEQFF
>TRBV21-1|TRBJ1-2
CASSPSDRNHYGYTF
>TRBV4-2|TRBJ1-2
CASSPGTANYGYTF
>TRBV12-3/TRBV12-4|TRBJ2-7
CASSSYQREGSYEQYF
>TRBV7-2|TRBJ2-1
CASSLGWGANEQFF
>TRBV4-2|TRBJ1-5
CASSQQDQPQHF
>TRBV10-2|TRBJ2-1
CASSQQNEQFF
>TRBV29-1|TRBJ2-5
CSVTGGGQETQYF
>TRBV18|TRBJ2-3
CASSPDEGTQYF
>TRBV12-3/TRBV12-4|TRBJ2-2
CASSFDGRAGELFF
>TRBV29-1|TRBJ1-5
CSVEEGLNQPQHF
>TRBV20-1|TRBJ2-7
CSASEGTYEQYF
>TRBV24-1|TRBJ1-2
CATSDYRQVLTF
>TRBV11-3|TRBJ2-7
CASSLRSDEQYF
>TRBV2|TRBJ1-4
CASRGDSRNEKLFF
>TRBV20-1|TRBJ2-7
CSARDLQGPYEQYF
>TRBV12-3/TRBV12-4|TRBJ2-7
CASSLVATGYEQYF
>TRBV29-1|TRBJ2-3
CSVSKNSGITDTQYF
>TRBV7-2|TRBJ2-1
CASSGEVGNEQFF
>TRBV12-3/TRBV12-4|TRBJ2-5
CASSFGVQETQYF
>TRBV27|TRBJ2-7
CASRASGSSYEQYF
>TRBV20-1|TRBJ2-7
CSARGGGASDEQYF
>TRBV24-1|TRBJ2-5
CATSDPGLAGGGKTQYF
>TRBV10-3|TRBJ2-5
CAISVIEASAQETQYF
>TRBV19|TRBJ2-1
CASKRADEQFF
>TRBV9|TRBJ2-7
CASSVGASGSSYEQYF
>TRBV5-4|TRBJ2-1
CASSGLAGGINEQFF